The 11 T cell receptor beta chains given below trace back to one sample, sequenced in a study of cytomegalovirus exposure and HLA in healthy donors. The method was immunoSEQ multiplex PCR; TCRdb's version includes in-frame clones alone and lacks a portion of them. Of a few hundred thousand clones listed, roughly 90% are singletons. Sample: PBMCs. The receptors here all came from a woman aged 18-29 years in good health and CMV-seronegative.

The V call is TRBV6-1, the J call TRBJ2-7; D is ambiguous. This CDR3 spans 14 amino acids. CDR1 and CDR2 (germline): MNHNS, SASEGT. V shed 0 bases and J shed 2 bases, with 8 bases lying between them. CDR3 DNA: TGTGCCAGCAGTGAAGCGCAGTCAGCCTACGAGCAGTACTTC. The encoded protein is CASSEAQSAYEQYF.

This chain joins TRBV5-4 and TRBJ1-1; a weak D match, TRBD1 (6 bases). The length of the CDR3 is 16 residues. Germline V gene data show CDR1 as SGHNT and CDR2 as YYREEE (reference sequence). Trimming left V 6 bases short and J 4 bases short, with 22 bases between. As DNA, the CDR3 is TGTGCCAGCACCCCAGAGACAGGCGCACCCAGCACTGAAGCTTTCTTT. Its protein is CASTPETGAPSTEAFF.

The chain has TRBV28 and TRBJ1-1; D gene uncertain. V was shortened by 0 bases and J by 5 bases, with 4 bases between the two germline ends. The CDR3 contains 12 residues. Germline V gene data show CDR1 as MDHEN and CDR2 as SYDVKM. DNA for the CDR3: TGTGCCAGCAGTTTATGGAGGACTGAAGCTTTCTTT. Its translation: CASSLWRTEAFF. The full variable domain, completed using reference TRBV28 and TRBJ1-1, is DVKVTQSSRYLVKRTGEKVFLECVQDMDHENMFWYRQDPGLGLRLIYFSYDVKMKEKGDIPEGYSVSREKKERFSLILESASTNQTSMYLCASSLWRTEAFFGQGTRLTVV.

The chain carries TRBV7-6 and TRBJ2-7, with 9 bases identical to TRBD1. Germline-derived CDR1 and CDR2 are SGHVS and FNYEAQ. CDR3 length: 12 amino acids. The trim removed 5 bases at V and 10 bases at J, leaving 6 bases unmatched. The CDR3 reads CASSQGQGQQYF. The DNA of the CDR3 is TGTGCCAGCAGCCAGGGACAGGGTCAACAGTACTTC.

The rearrangement uses TRBV7-3 and TRBJ2-2, with D possibly matching TRBD1 (5 bases). V dropped 5 bases and J dropped 1 base, with 11 bases sitting between them. Germline V gene data show CDR1 as SGHTA and CDR2 as FQGTGA. CDR3 length: 15 amino acids. CDR3 amino acids: CASSLRRGNTGELFF. Written as DNA, the CDR3 is TGTGCCAGCAGCCTACGTAGGGGGAACACCGGGGAGCTGTTTTTT.

This clone was observed a few times. V is TRBV7-2 and J is TRBJ1-2; 8 bases fit TRBD1. The V segment lost 4 bases and the J segment 6 bases; nucleotides outside the gene matches: 10. Germline CDR1 SGHTA, CDR2 FQGNSA. The CDR3 length is 15 residues. The CDR3 reads CASSSWDRLNNGYTF. The DNA for the CDR3 is TGTGCCAGCAGCTCCTGGGACAGGTTAAACAATGGCTACACCTTC.

This clone was detected only once. V usage is TRBV6-4 and J usage is TRBJ2-1; 12 positions match TRBD2. The CDR3 length is 15 residues. Per the germline V gene, CDR1 is MRHNA and CDR2 is SNTAGT. With V trimmed by 2 bases and J by 8 bases, 4 bases remained unmatched. The CDR3 is CASSDLAGGNDEQFF. In nucleotides, the CDR3 is TGTGCCAGCAGTGACCTAGCGGGAGGGAACGATGAGCAGTTCTTC.

The CDR3 DNA reads TGCAGCGTTGGACAGAACTATGGCTACACCTTC. Translating gives CSVGQNYGYTF. The rearrangement uses TRBV29-1 and TRBJ1-2, with a tentative D call TRBD1 (5 bases). This CDR3 comprises 11 residues. Trimming shortened V by 4 bases and J by 2 bases, and 5 bases separated the two germline ends. Germline-derived CDR1 and CDR2 are SQVTM and ANQGSEA.

The J gene is TRBJ2-1, the V gene TRBV6-5; D possibly corresponds to TRBD2 (6 bases). This CDR3 comprises 14 residues. CDR1 MNHEY and CDR2 SVGAGI come from the germline V gene. Trimming shortened V by 2 bases and J by 7 bases, and 12 bases separated the two germline ends. CDR3 region: CASSYGREFNEQFF. CDR3 sequence (DNA): TGTGCCAGCAGTTACGGGCGGGAATTTAATGAGCAGTTCTTC.

The V and J genes are TRBV29-1 and TRBJ2-1; 10 positions agree with TRBD2. The CDR3 is 16 residues long. The germline V gene encodes CDR1 SQVTM and CDR2 ANQGSEA. The V and J ends lost 3 bases and 6 bases, in that order; junction bases with no gene match: 11. The CDR3 is CSVDITSSGGINEQFF. The CDR3 DNA sequence: TGCAGCGTTGATATCACCTCTAGCGGGGGTATCAATGAGCAGTTCTTC.

The rearrangement uses TRBV5-6 and TRBJ1-4; 8 nucleotides line up with TRBD1. V lost 3 bases and J lost 6; bases outside the gene matches: 10. Germline CDR1 is SGHDT and CDR2 is YYEEEE. The CDR3 totals 16 residues. Here the CDR3 reads CASSSTGTGGDEKLFF. As DNA, the CDR3 is TGTGCCAGCAGCTCCACCGGGACAGGAGGGGATGAAAAACTGTTTTTT.